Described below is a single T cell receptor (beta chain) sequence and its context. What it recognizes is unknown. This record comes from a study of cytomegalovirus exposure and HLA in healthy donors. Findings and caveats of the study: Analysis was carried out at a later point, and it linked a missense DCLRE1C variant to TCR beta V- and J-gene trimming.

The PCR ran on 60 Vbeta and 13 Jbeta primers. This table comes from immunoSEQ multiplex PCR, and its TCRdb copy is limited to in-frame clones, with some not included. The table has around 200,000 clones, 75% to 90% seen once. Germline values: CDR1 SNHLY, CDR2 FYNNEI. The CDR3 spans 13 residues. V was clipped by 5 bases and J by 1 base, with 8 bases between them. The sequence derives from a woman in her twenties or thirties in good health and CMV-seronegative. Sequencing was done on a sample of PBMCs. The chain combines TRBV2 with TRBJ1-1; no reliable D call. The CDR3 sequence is CASSPERNTEAFF. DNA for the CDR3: TGTGCCAGCAGTCCTGAGCGGAACACTGAAGCTTTCTTT.